The 29 T cell receptor beta chains given below trace back to one sample, sequenced in a study of blood T cell repertoires in COVID-19. This table comes from immunoSEQ multiplex PCR, and its TCRdb copy is limited to in-frame clones, with some not included. This sample has approximately 390,000 clones, with around 90% found just once. Sample: PBMCs or T cells enriched from blood (not recorded which). The receptors stem from a woman in her 40s with acute COVID-19.

This chain uses TRBV5-1 with TRBJ2-1; 7 bases fit TRBD2. Germline CDR1 is SGHRS and CDR2 is YFSETQ. There are 18 residues in the CDR3. The ends lost 1 base at V and 0 bases at J; junction bases unmatched: 10. For the CDR3, the DNA is TGCGCCAGCAGCTTGATTTTCGGGGGGTTAAGCTCCTACAATGAGCAGTTCTTC. It yields the protein CASSLIFGGLSSYNEQFF.

The chain uses TRBV5-5 and TRBJ2-7, with unresolved D. The V and J ends lost 0 bases and 7 bases respectively, with 8 bases between them. This CDR3 spans 12 amino acids. Germline lookup yields CDR1 SGHKS and CDR2 YYEKEE (reference sequence). Here the CDR3 reads CASSLGVEEQYF. In DNA form, the CDR3 reads TGTGCCAGCAGCTTGGGAGTCGAGGAGCAGTACTTC.

The chain carries TRBV6-1 and TRBJ1-2; D not resolved. The V and J ends lost 1 base and 1 base respectively, with 7 bases between them. This CDR3 contains 14 residues. CDR1 and CDR2 from the germline V gene are MNHNS and SASEGT. The CDR3 region is CASSEVVDNYGYTF. In DNA, the CDR3 is TGTGCCAGCAGTGAAGTGGTAGATAACTATGGCTACACCTTC.

The chain employs TRBV7-8 and TRBJ2-1; 10 positions agree with TRBD2. Trimming took 0 bases from V and 4 from J; bases not matched to a gene: 3. Germline V gives CDR1 SGHVS, CDR2 FQNEAQ. CDR3 length: 16 amino acids. CDR3 in amino acids: CASSLAGLAVYNEQFF. DNA of the CDR3: TGTGCCAGCAGCTTAGCTGGACTAGCGGTATACAATGAGCAGTTCTTC.

V and J are TRBV3-1 (or the pseudogene TRBV3-2) and TRBJ1-4, with 7 bases that match TRBD1. Germline V CDR1 and CDR2: LGHDT, YNNKEL (reference sequence). This CDR3 is built from 14 residues. Germline trimming cut 3 bases from V and 5 bases from J; bases unmatched to any gene: 3. CDR3 sequence: CASSQGQLNEKLFF. CDR3 coding DNA: TGTGCCAGCAGCCAGGGACAGCTCAATGAAAAACTGTTTTTT.

The rearrangement joins TRBV4-2 to TRBJ2-7; 12 bases agree with TRBD2. Germline CDR1 LGHNA, CDR2 YNFKEQ. CDR3 size: 15 residues. With V trimmed by 1 base and J by 2 bases, 0 bases remained unmatched. The CDR3: CASSQGLAGAYEQYF. CDR3 DNA: TGTGCCAGCAGCCAAGGACTAGCGGGAGCCTACGAGCAGTACTTC.

In its sample, this clone was seen a few times. The chain uses TRBV2 and TRBJ2-2, with D possibly being TRBD2 (5 bases). Trimming shortened V by 5 bases and J by 0 bases, and 7 bases separated the two germline ends. Germline-derived CDR1 and CDR2 are SNHLY and FYNNEI. The CDR3 spans 14 residues. The CDR3 DNA is TGTGCCAGCAGTTTGGGAGCGAACACCGGGGAGCTGTTTTTT. Translation gives CASSLGANTGELFF.

The chain has TRBV5-6 and TRBJ1-4, with TRBD1 as a possible D gene (5 bases). The V gene lost 1 base and the J gene lost 5 bases, with 9 bases spanning the gap. Germline CDR1 reads SGHDT; CDR2 reads YYEEEE. The CDR3 contains 14 residues. In DNA, the CDR3 is TGTGCCAGCAGCTTGTATCAGGGAAATGAAAAACTGTTTTTT. It specifies CASSLYQGNEKLFF.

The CDR3 sequence is CASTTESGGFGRLNQPQHF. CDR3 nucleotides: TGTGCCAGCACGACCGAGTCGGGGGGCTTTGGACGGCTCAATCAGCCCCAGCATTTT. The chain couples TRBV2 to TRBJ1-5; D is possibly TRBD1 (6 bases). The CDR3 runs 19 residues. Trimming left V 7 bases short and J 3 bases short, with 28 bases between. Per germline, CDR1 SNHLY and CDR2 FYNNEI.

This chain links TRBV14 with TRBJ1-3, with 7 bases identical to TRBD1. The CDR3 totals 16 residues. CDR1 and CDR2 from the germline V gene are SGHDN and FVKESK. V shed 0 bases and J 3 bases; nucleotides not matched to a gene: 5. The DNA of the CDR3 is TGTGCCAGCAGCCAAGATCAGACAGGGCATGGAAACACCATATATTTT. It encodes CASSQDQTGHGNTIYF.

This chain connects TRBV3-1 (or the pseudogene TRBV3-2) to TRBJ2-2, with 11 bases that match TRBD2. The trim removed 0 bases at V and 3 bases at J, leaving 3 bases unmatched. From germline, CDR1 is LGHDT and CDR2 YNNKEL (reference sequence). This CDR3 region has 17 residues. The chain's CDR3 is CASSQDWTSGYTGELFF. DNA of the CDR3: TGTGCCAGCAGCCAAGACTGGACTAGCGGGTACACCGGGGAGCTGTTTTTT.

V gene TRBV15 combines with J gene TRBJ1-2; 7 positions match TRBD1. Germline CDR1 and CDR2: LNHNV and YYDKDF (reference sequence). After removal of 0 bases from V and 8 bases from J, the junction contained 6 bases not matched to a gene. CDR3 size: 14 residues. Here the CDR3 reads CATSRDRGIGGYTF. The CDR3 nucleotides read TGTGCCACCAGCAGAGACAGGGGGATAGGGGGCTACACCTTC.

This clone was observed a single time. DNA for the CDR3: TGTGCCAGCAGTCCAATAGCGGGGGGGCTTAATACGCAGTATTTT. This codes for CASSPIAGGLNTQYF. The chain uses TRBV3-1 (or the pseudogene TRBV3-2) and TRBJ2-3, with 11 positions matching TRBD2. V trimming: 6 bases; J trimming: 7 bases; junction bases outside the gene matches: 9. From germline, CDR1 is LGHDT and CDR2 YNNKEL (reference sequence). The CDR3 has 15 residues.

This clone was counted only a few times. The chain joins TRBV12-3 or TRBV12-4 to TRBJ2-7; possible D gene TRBD1, 6 bases. The CDR3 runs 13 residues. V was trimmed by 3 bases and J by 7 bases, leaving 13 bases between them. CDR3 region: CASSFTGLGEQYF. The CDR3 bases are TGTGCCAGCAGTTTCACAGGGTTGGGGGAGCAGTACTTC.

This chain uses TRBV5-1 with TRBJ2-5; 9 positions agree with TRBD1. V dropped 7 bases and J dropped 7; count of bases not matched to a gene: 8. CDR3 length: 13 amino acids. Germline CDR1 reads SGHRS; CDR2 reads YFSETQ. The CDR3, as DNA: TGCGCCAGCCTGGGACAGGGACCTGGGACCCAGTACTTC. Amino acid sequence: CASLGQGPGTQYF.

This sequence joins TRBV18 and TRBJ1-5; 10 nucleotides line up with TRBD1. The CDR3 spans 16 residues. Trimming removed 3 bases from V and 1 base from J; junction bases left unmatched: 3. The germline CDR1 and CDR2 sequences are KGHSH and LQKENI. The chain's CDR3 is CASSPDRGLSNQPQHF. The CDR3 coding sequence is TGTGCCAGCTCACCCGACAGGGGGCTAAGCAATCAGCCCCAGCATTTT.

This chain uses TRBV3-1 (or the pseudogene TRBV3-2) with TRBJ2-1; TRBD2 aligns across 13 bases. The CDR3 contains 15 residues. The V gene end was trimmed by 4 bases and the J gene end by 7 bases; junction bases not matched to a gene: 4. Looked up from germline, CDR1 is LGHDT and CDR2 is YNNKEL (reference sequence). DNA for the CDR3: TGTGCCAGCAGCCTGGGACTAGCGGGGTTGAATGAGCAGTTCTTC. Translation: CASSLGLAGLNEQFF.

The chain combines TRBV5-4 with TRBJ2-1, with D tentatively TRBD1 (5 bases). This CDR3 is 15 amino acids long. V was clipped by 4 bases and J by 0 bases, with 11 bases between them. The germline V gene has CDR1 SGHNT and CDR2 YYREEE (reference sequence). This CDR3 reads CASSPRGSSYNEQFF. The CDR3 nucleotides are TGTGCCAGCAGCCCAAGGGGCTCCTCCTACAATGAGCAGTTCTTC.

The chain joins TRBV19 to TRBJ1-2; D perhaps matches TRBD1 (5 bases). The germline CDR1 and CDR2 sequences are LNHDA and SQIVND (reference sequence). The V and J ends lost 7 bases and 8 bases respectively, with 26 bases between them. CDR3 length: 16 residues. Here the CDR3 reads CASTYQLGQPRSGYTF. CDR3 in DNA: TGTGCCAGTACCTACCAACTGGGGCAGCCCCGTTCCGGCTACACCTTC.

The chain joins TRBV5-5 to TRBJ1-1; TRBD1 aligns across 9 bases. The germline gives CDR1 SGHKS, CDR2 YYEKEE (reference sequence). Trimming cost V 4 bases and J 1 base; bases outside gene matches: 5. This CDR3 contains 15 residues. The CDR3 sequence is CASSAGQGRNTEAFF. CDR3 DNA: TGTGCCAGCAGCGCGGGACAGGGTAGGAACACTGAAGCTTTCTTT.

This clone occurred a few times. The rearrangement uses TRBV6-2 or TRBV6-3 and TRBJ1-5, with D maybe TRBD1 (5 bases). This CDR3 comprises 14 residues. Looked up from germline, CDR1 is MNHEY and CDR2 is SVGEGT. V was shortened by 6 bases and J by 7 bases, with 16 bases between the two germline ends. The CDR3 loop reads CASSQSQGRQPQHF. CDR3 nucleotides: TGTGCCAGCAGCCAATCTCAGGGTAGGCAGCCCCAGCATTTT.

The J gene is TRBJ1-3, the V gene TRBV9; TRBD1 aligns across 7 bases. CDR3 length: 14 amino acids. The germline CDR1 and CDR2 sequences are SGDLS and YYNGEE. V trimming: 4 bases; J trimming: 3 bases; junction bases outside the gene matches: 4. The CDR3 here is CASSKGTVGNTIYF. Here the CDR3 DNA reads TGTGCCAGCAGCAAGGGGACAGTTGGAAACACCATATATTTT.

The chain employs TRBV5-4 and TRBJ1-6; TRBD1 might be the D (5 bases). The V gene lost 7 bases and the J gene lost 1 base, with 12 bases spanning the gap. The germline CDR1 and CDR2 sequences are SGHNT and YYREEE (reference sequence). CDR3 length equals 15 residues. The CDR3 DNA sequence: TGTGCCAGCGGGGCTGGGGGGTCCTATAATTCACCCCTCCACTTT. Its protein is CASGAGGSYNSPLHF. The full variable domain, rest sourced from reference TRBV5-4 and TRBJ1-6, is ETGVTQSPTHLIKTRGQQVTLRCSSQSGHNTVSWYQQALGQGPQFIFQYYREEENGRGNFPPRFSGLQFPNYSSELNVNALELDDSALYLCASGAGGSYNSPLHFGNGTRLTVT.

V usage is TRBV29-1 and J usage is TRBJ2-7, with D maybe TRBD2 (6 bases). The ends were cut back, 6 bases at V and 3 bases at J, with 12 bases in the middle. The germline V gene has CDR1 SQVTM and CDR2 ANQGSEA. The CDR3 covers 12 residues. Here the CDR3 reads CSVKEGNYEQYF. DNA for the CDR3: TGCAGCGTGAAGGAGGGAAACTACGAGCAGTACTTC.

This chain connects TRBV11-2 to TRBJ1-2; unclear D gene. Germline CDR1 is SGHAT and CDR2 is FQNNGV. This CDR3 region has 14 residues. V lost 3 bases, J lost 4 bases, and 12 bases lay in between. CDR3 sequence: CASSFSLPLYGYTF. The CDR3 DNA reads as TGTGCCAGCAGCTTTAGTCTACCCCTCTATGGCTACACCTTC.

The gene calls are TRBV20-1 and TRBJ2-7; unclear D gene. V was cut by 3 bases and J by 2 bases, with 11 bases left in between. Germline lookup yields CDR1 DFQATT and CDR2 SNEGSKA (reference sequence). The CDR3 is 13 amino acids. The CDR3 loop is CSASSRYAYEQYF. The DNA for the CDR3 is TGCAGTGCTAGTAGCCGGTACGCCTACGAGCAGTACTTC.

J is TRBJ2-7 and V is TRBV10-2; 9 bases are a match to TRBD1. V was clipped by 11 bases and J by 5 bases; unmatched bases: 7. The germline V gene encodes CDR1 WSHSY and CDR2 SAAADI. The CDR3 sequence is 12 residues long. CDR3: CASLGTGNEQYF. CDR3 DNA: TGCGCCTCTCTTGGGACAGGGAACGAGCAGTACTTC.

This clone was detected only once. The sample has other DNA sequences that encode this CDR3 too. The chain recombines TRBV20-1 with TRBJ2-3; no clear D. Germline V gives CDR1 DFQATT, CDR2 SNEGSKA (reference sequence). V lost 3 bases and J lost 0, with 7 bases in between. The CDR3 is 13 amino acids. The CDR3 nucleotides read TGCAGTGCTAGTTCAGAAAGCACAGATACGCAGTATTTT. It specifies CSASSESTDTQYF.

The chain is built from TRBV19 and TRBJ1-3, with a weak D call TRBD1 (5 bases). V was clipped by 5 bases and J by 0 bases, with 11 bases between them. CDR3 length: 15 amino acids. CDR1 is LNHDA and CDR2 is SQIVND in the germline V gene (reference sequence). The CDR3, as DNA: TGTGCCAGTAGTCCCGCCGACAGCTCTGGAAACACCATATATTTT. This encodes CASSPADSSGNTIYF.